A selection of T cell receptor beta chains follows, all from one sample in a study of early T cells in non-severe SARS-CoV-2 infection. TCRdb re-derived calls from the 5' RACE reads in MiXCR, one entry per CDR3 protein. The table has about 64,000 distinct CDR3 sequences, roughly 9% seen once. The sample was whole blood, taken at baseline. These receptors all come from an adult who was a healthcare worker with PCR-confirmed SARS-CoV-2 infection or an uninfected control (not recorded which). The CDR3 runs from the conserved cysteine through the conserved F or W. The D gene is left open where the match is weak. Clone size, where shown, is once, few, many, or a class for clones that have expanded.

V gene: TRBV10-3; D gene: TRBD2; J gene: TRBJ2-1; clone size: many; CDR3 DNA: TGTGCCAGCCATTATAGCGGGGTCTACAATGAGCAGTTCTTC; CDR3 protein: CASHYSGVYNEQFF
V gene: TRBV27; D gene: TRBD2; J gene: TRBJ2-1; clone size: .; CDR3 DNA: TGTGCCAGCAGTTTAGGGGCGGGAGGAAGGAATGAGCAGTTCTTC; CDR3 protein: CASSLGAGGRNEQFF
V gene: TRBV27; D gene: .; J gene: TRBJ2-7; clone size: .; CDR3 DNA: TGTGCCAGCGGACTGGGGTACGAGCAGTACTTC; CDR3 protein: CASGLGYEQYF
V gene: TRBV11-2; D gene: .; J gene: TRBJ1-1; clone size: .; CDR3 DNA: TGTGCCAGCACCCCGCGGGGGCACACTGAAGCCTTCTTT; CDR3 protein: CASTPRGHTEAFF
V gene: TRBV12-3/TRBV12-4; D gene: .; J gene: TRBJ2-7; clone size: many; CDR3 DNA: TGTGCCAGCAGTTTTGGAAGCTCCTACGAGCAGTACTTC; CDR3 protein: CASSFGSSYEQYF
V gene: TRBV5-6; D gene: TRBD1; J gene: TRBJ1-5; clone size: .; CDR3 DNA: TGTGCCAGCAGCTTCTTACAGGGGAGTCAGCCCCAGCATTTT; CDR3 protein: CASSFLQGSQPQHF
V gene: TRBV7-2; D gene: TRBD2; J gene: TRBJ2-3; clone size: .; CDR3 DNA: TGTGCCAGCGCCTCTTCAACTAGCGGGAGAAGAGATACGCAGTATTTT; CDR3 protein: CASASSTSGRRDTQYF
V gene: TRBV7-2; D gene: .; J gene: TRBJ2-1; clone size: .; CDR3 DNA: TGTGCCAGCAGCTTAGGACCGACAGCCTACAATGAGCAGTTCTTC; CDR3 protein: CASSLGPTAYNEQFF
V gene: TRBV7-7; D gene: .; J gene: TRBJ2-3; clone size: .; CDR3 DNA: TGTGCTAGCAGCCCACTCCCGGGTCCGGACACAGATACGCAGTATTTT; CDR3 protein: CASSPLPGPDTDTQYF
V gene: TRBV7-9; D gene: TRBD2; J gene: TRBJ2-3; clone size: .; CDR3 DNA: TGTGCCAGCAGCACCCAAGCGATAGCGGGACGCACAGATACGCAGTATTTT; CDR3 protein: CASSTQAIAGRTDTQYF
V gene: TRBV7-2; D gene: TRBD2; J gene: TRBJ2-2; clone size: few; CDR3 DNA: TGTGCCAGCAGCGCGGGACTAGCGGGAGTTTTAAACACCGGGGAGCTGTTTTTT; CDR3 protein: CASSAGLAGVLNTGELFF
V gene: TRBV7-8; D gene: .; J gene: TRBJ1-2; clone size: .; CDR3 DNA: TGTGCCAGCAGCTTAGAAGTCGGGGGGAACTATGGCTACACCTTC; CDR3 protein: CASSLEVGGNYGYTF
V gene: TRBV5-1; D gene: TRBD1; J gene: TRBJ1-1; clone size: few; CDR3 DNA: TGCGCCAGCAGCCTAGGACAGGGGCTGTACACTGAAGCTTTCTTT; CDR3 protein: CASSLGQGLYTEAFF
V gene: TRBV27; D gene: TRBD1; J gene: TRBJ1-5; clone size: .; CDR3 DNA: TGTGCCGACAAGACAGGGTCGAGTATGAGCAATCAGCCCCAGCATTTT; CDR3 protein: CADKTGSSMSNQPQHF
V gene: TRBV11-2; D gene: .; J gene: TRBJ2-3; clone size: few; CDR3 DNA: TGTGCCAGCAGCCTAGACAGAATCACGCAGTTTTTT; CDR3 protein: CASSLDRITQFF
V gene: TRBV27; D gene: TRBD2; J gene: TRBJ2-4; clone size: few; CDR3 DNA: TGTGCCAGCAGTTTATCCCCTGTGGGACTAGCGAGAGACATTCAGTACTTC; CDR3 protein: CASSLSPVGLARDIQYF
V gene: TRBV20-1; D gene: .; J gene: TRBJ1-2; clone size: .; CDR3 DNA: TGCAGTGCCCTAAAGGTCCAAAACTATGGCTACACCTTC; CDR3 protein: CSALKVQNYGYTF
V gene: TRBV12-3/TRBV12-4; D gene: .; J gene: TRBJ2-1; clone size: few; CDR3 DNA: TGTGCCAGCACCATCCTCTCGTCGGGGAATGAGCAGTTCTTC; CDR3 protein: CASTILSSGNEQFF
V gene: TRBV9; D gene: .; J gene: TRBJ2-6; clone size: many; CDR3 DNA: TGTGCCAGCAGCGTGGGTGGCGCCGGGGCCAACGTCCTGACTTTC; CDR3 protein: CASSVGGAGANVLTF
V gene: TRBV25-1; D gene: .; J gene: TRBJ2-3; clone size: few; CDR3 DNA: TGTGCCAGCAGTGAAAACAGGGTCGGTACGCAGTATTTT; CDR3 protein: CASSENRVGTQYF
V gene: TRBV10-2; D gene: .; J gene: TRBJ1-5; clone size: few; CDR3 DNA: TGCGCCAGCAGCGTCACAACGGATCAGCCCCAGCATTTT; CDR3 protein: CASSVTTDQPQHF
V gene: TRBV20-1; D gene: .; J gene: TRBJ2-3; clone size: many; CDR3 DNA: TGCAGTGCCCGGAGGCCCGCCACAGATACGCAGTATTTT; CDR3 protein: CSARRPATDTQYF
V gene: TRBV5-1; D gene: .; J gene: TRBJ1-2; clone size: .; CDR3 DNA: TGCGCCAGCAGCTTGGACAGGGTAGGGACCGGCTACACCTTC; CDR3 protein: CASSLDRVGTGYTF
V gene: TRBV30; D gene: .; J gene: TRBJ2-1; clone size: many; CDR3 DNA: TGTGCCTGGAGTCGGTACAATGAGCAGTTCTTC; CDR3 protein: CAWSRYNEQFF
V gene: TRBV18; D gene: .; J gene: TRBJ2-3; clone size: many; CDR3 DNA: TGTGCCAGCTCACTGGGGACTTTCTCACACCACATGGATACGCAGTATTTT; CDR3 protein: CASSLGTFSHHMDTQYF
V gene: TRBV9; D gene: .; J gene: TRBJ2-3; clone size: many; CDR3 DNA: TGTGCCAGCAGCGTAGCCAGCACAGATACGCAGTATTTT; CDR3 protein: CASSVASTDTQYF
V gene: TRBV7-2; D gene: .; J gene: TRBJ2-1; clone size: few; CDR3 DNA: TGTGCCAGCAGCCGAGGGTCTAGCAACAATGAGCAGTTCTTC; CDR3 protein: CASSRGSSNNEQFF